Presented here are 30 T cell receptor beta chains from one specimen sequenced in a study of post-analysis software for immune sequencing data. Study observations and caveats: Four or five TRBV segments were significantly more frequent in patients than in controls. TRBV5-6, TRBV5-1 and TRBV20-1 were among these segments.

What these receptors recognize is not known. Unique-molecular-identifier-tagged TCR beta cDNA libraries were used. Using its own MiXCR run on the PCR reads, TCRdb lists one record per CDR3 protein. This table has roughly 430,000 distinct CDR3 sequences, 30% to 40% appearing once. Sequenced material: blood. These receptors were collected from a girl aged 2-9 years with multiple sclerosis.

This clonotype was seen more than once but under ten times. V is TRBV7-2 and J is TRBJ1-2; 8 nucleotides agree with TRBD1. The germline V gene has CDR1 SGHTA and CDR2 FQGNSA. This CDR3 spans 16 amino acids. V dropped 0 bases and J dropped 2; count of bases not matched to a gene: 5. CDR3 protein: CASSLASQGANYGYTF. The CDR3, as DNA: TGTGCCAGCAGCTTAGCCTCCCAGGGGGCCAACTATGGCTACACCTTC. Drawing the rest from reference TRBV7-2 and TRBJ1-2, the complete variable domain is GAGVSQSPSNKVTEKGKDVELRCDPISGHTALYWYRQSLGQGLEFLIYFQGNSAPDKSGLPSDRFSAERTGGSVSTLTIQRTQQEDSAVYLCASSLASQGANYGYTFGSGTRLTVV.

This clonotype was counted a few times. This chain links TRBV20-1 with TRBJ2-1; D perhaps matches TRBD2 (6 bases). Germline CDR1 reads DFQATT; CDR2 reads SNEGSKA (reference sequence). There are 15 residues in the CDR3. Trimming removed 3 bases at V and 8 bases at J, with 20 bases between. The CDR3 loop reads CSARAPGLADDEQFF. CDR3 coding DNA: TGCAGTGCTAGGGCACCGGGACTCGCTGACGATGAGCAGTTCTTC.

This clonotype has more than one count but fewer than ten. V gene TRBV27 combines with J gene TRBJ2-7, with a tentative D call TRBD2 (6 bases). The CDR3 is 13 residues long. The V end was cut by 5 bases, the J end by 7 bases, with 15 bases between. Germline CDR1 reads MNHEY; CDR2 reads SMNVEV (reference sequence). The CDR3 protein is CASSPPGVWEQYF. The CDR3 DNA follows: TGTGCCAGCAGTCCCCCGGGGGTTTGGGAGCAGTACTTC.

This clonotype turned up a few times. The chain links TRBV15 to TRBJ2-7; 8 bases line up with TRBD1. The V gene end was trimmed by 6 bases and the J gene end by 5 bases; junction bases not matched to a gene: 3. The CDR3 is 12 amino acids. Per germline, CDR1 LNHNV and CDR2 YYDKDF (reference sequence). Here the CDR3 DNA reads TGTGCCACCAGGACAGGGGCCCACGAGCAGTACTTC. This sequence encodes CATRTGAHEQYF.

The rearrangement joins TRBV6-4 to TRBJ2-1; a possible D gene is TRBD2 (5 bases). With 7 bases removed from V and 6 bases from J, the gap between germline ends came to 10 bases. The CDR3 sequence is 12 residues long. Germline-derived CDR1 and CDR2 are MRHNA and SNTAGT. CDR3 bases: TGTGCCAGCACAGGACTTATCAATGAGCAGTTCTTC. This encodes CASTGLINEQFF.

The chain has TRBV5-1 and TRBJ2-1; 9 nucleotides match TRBD1. TRBJ2-2 matches the DNA end more closely, so the J call is doubtful. Germline lookup yields CDR1 SGHRS and CDR2 YFSETQ. This CDR3 region has 14 residues. CDR3 bases: TGCGCCAGCAGCTCGGGACAGGGAATCGGGGAGCTGTTTTTT. It translates to CASSSGQGIGELFF.

This clonotype was seen more than once but under ten times. The chain is built from TRBV20-1 and TRBJ2-3; D might be TRBD2 (6 bases). Germline values: CDR1 DFQATT, CDR2 SNEGSKA (reference sequence). V was shortened by 5 bases and J by 2 bases, with 17 bases between the two germline ends. The CDR3 length is 15 residues. CDR3 DNA sequence: TGCAGTGCTCACACCCCGGGAGTACTCACAGATACGCAGTATTTT. Amino acid sequence: CSAHTPGVLTDTQYF.

This clonotype showed up just a few times. The chain carries TRBV9 and TRBJ2-1, with D unresolved. The length of the CDR3 is 15 residues. V shed 2 bases and J shed 4 bases, with 13 bases lying between them. Looked up from germline, CDR1 is SGDLS and CDR2 is YYNGEE. CDR3 DNA sequence: TGTGCCAGCAGCGTCTCCTTGTCGTCGTACAATGAGCAGTTCTTC. This sequence encodes CASSVSLSSYNEQFF.

This chain joins TRBV6-5 and TRBJ1-1; D unresolved. CDR3 length equals 14 residues. Trimming shortened V by 6 bases and J by 0 bases, and 11 bases separated the two germline ends. Germline loops: CDR1 MNHEY, CDR2 SVGAGI. The CDR3: CASRSRRMNTEAFF. The CDR3 region has the DNA TGTGCCAGCAGAAGTCGACGGATGAACACTGAAGCTTTCTTT.

Worth noting for this clonotype: At one of its ends the junction is not consistent with the germline gene, which may arise from a read error. This chain connects TRBV15 to TRBJ1-2; the D gene is possibly TRBD1 (5 bases). The CDR3 covers 15 residues. Germline V lookup: CDR1 LNHNV, CDR2 YYDKDF (reference sequence). The CDR3 region is CATSRDWDGTYRYTF. CDR3 DNA sequence: TGTGCCACCAGCAGAGATTGGGACGGCACCTATCGCTACACCTTC. The full variable domain, in which reference TRBV15 and TRBJ1-2 provide the parts outside the CDR3, is DAMVIQNPRYQVTQFGKPVTLSCSQTLNHNVMYWYQQKSSQAPKLLFHYYDKDFNNEADTPDNFQSRRPNTSFCFLDIRSPGLGDTAMYLCATSRDWDGTYRYTFGSGTRLTVV.

The rearrangement joins TRBV11-2 to TRBJ2-1; D is undetermined. From germline, CDR1 is SGHAT and CDR2 FQNNGV. V was cut by 4 bases and J by 8 bases, with 12 bases left in between. This CDR3 has 13 amino acids. Written as DNA, the CDR3 is TGTGCCAGCAGCTCGCTTATTACACATGAGCAGTTCTTC. Translation: CASSSLITHEQFF.

A few counts support this clonotype. CDR3 bases: TGTGCCAGCAGTGATGGACAGTCCTACTTTTACGAGCAGTACTTC. Encoded protein: CASSDGQSYFYEQYF. This chain uses TRBV28 with TRBJ2-7, with a possible D match to TRBD1 (6 bases). The CDR3 runs to 15 residues. V dropped 5 bases and J dropped 4 bases, with 18 bases sitting between them. Germline loops: CDR1 MDHEN, CDR2 SYDVKM. Complete variable domain (other parts from reference TRBV28 and TRBJ2-7): DVKVTQSSRYLVKRTGEKVFLECVQDMDHENMFWYRQDPGLGLRLIYFSYDVKMKEKGDIPEGYSVSREKKERFSLILESASTNQTSMYLCASSDGQSYFYEQYFGPGTRLTVT.

This clonotype was seen only a few times. The genes are TRBV20-1 and TRBJ2-3; 10 bases map to TRBD1. Germline V lookup: CDR1 DFQATT, CDR2 SNEGSKA (reference sequence). J gave up 4 bases and V 6 bases, and 10 bases lay outside the gene matches. This CDR3 is built from 15 residues. CDR3 residues: CSALTGTGASDTQYF. The CDR3 bases are TGCAGTGCGTTAACCGGGACAGGGGCTTCAGATACGCAGTATTTT.

This clonotype appeared a few times. The gene calls are TRBV13 and TRBJ1-5; 8 bases fit TRBD1. CDR3 length: 14 residues. V was pared by 5 bases and J by 3 bases, with 3 bases of the junction left unmatched. CDR1 and CDR2 from the germline V gene are PRHDT and FYEKMQ (reference sequence). CDR3 loop: CASSRQGPNQPQHF. The DNA of the CDR3 is TGTGCCAGCAGCCGACAGGGGCCCAATCAGCCCCAGCATTTT. Filled out from reference TRBV13 and TRBJ1-5, the complete variable domain reads AAGVIQSPRHLIKEKRETATLKCYPIPRHDTVYWYQQGPGQDPQFLISFYEKMQSDKGSIPDRFSAQQFSDYHSELNMSSLELGDSALYFCASSRQGPNQPQHFGDGTRLSIL.

This clonotype was picked up a small number of times. The chain links TRBV12-3 or TRBV12-4 to TRBJ1-2, with D possibly TRBD1 on 5 matching bases. CDR3 length: 13 residues. V was cut by 6 bases and J by 4 bases, with 12 bases left in between. CDR3 region: CASSPRDAYGYTF. The DNA of the CDR3 is TGTGCCAGCAGCCCCCGGGACGCCTATGGCTACACCTTC.

Ten or more counts support this clonotype. The V and J genes are TRBV6-6 and TRBJ1-2; no reliable D call. The CDR3 length is 13 residues. CDR1 and CDR2 (germline): MNHNY, SVGAGI (reference sequence). Trimming removed 3 bases at V and 7 bases at J, with 12 bases between. The CDR3 loop reads CASSYPELRGYTF. DNA of the CDR3: TGTGCCAGCAGTTATCCTGAGTTACGTGGCTACACCTTC.

The CDR3 here is CASNTRGLGTGNEKLFF. CDR3 coding DNA: TGTGCCAGCAACACAAGAGGGTTAGGGACAGGGAATGAAAAACTGTTTTTT. This sequence joins TRBV12-3 or TRBV12-4 and TRBJ1-4, with TRBD1 identical over 9 bases. The J segment lost 5 bases and the V segment lost 7 bases, leaving 14 bases of the junction unmatched. The CDR3 contains 17 residues.

The J gene is TRBJ2-3, the V gene TRBV20-1; 12 bases map to TRBD2. The germline V gene encodes CDR1 DFQATT and CDR2 SNEGSKA (reference sequence). This CDR3 has 16 amino acids. The V gene end was trimmed by 6 bases and the J gene end by 4 bases; junction bases not matched to a gene: 11. The CDR3 sequence: CSARLAGASSADTQYF. The CDR3 nucleotides are TGCAGTGCCCGACTAGCGGGGGCCTCTAGCGCAGATACGCAGTATTTT.

This clonotype was observed a handful of times. The J gene is TRBJ1-5, the V gene TRBV3-1; D uncertain. Germline V gene data show CDR1 as LGHDT and CDR2 as YNNKEL (reference sequence). The CDR3 length is 15 residues. The V end was cut by 0 bases, the J end by 3 bases, with 9 bases between. CDR3 protein: CASSQDSAFNQPQHF. CDR3 DNA sequence: TGTGCCAGCAGCCAAGATAGTGCCTTCAATCAGCCCCAGCATTTT.

In its sample, this clonotype was seen a few times. J is TRBJ2-1 and V is TRBV6-2 or TRBV6-3; TRBD2 aligns across 8 bases. The length of the CDR3 is 16 residues. V shed 6 bases and J 4 bases; nucleotides not matched to a gene: 11. CDR1 and CDR2 (germline): MNHEY, SVGEGT. CDR3 in DNA: TGTGCCAGCAGCGATTCAGCGGGGGCCTTATACAATGAGCAGTTCTTC. This translates into CASSDSAGALYNEQFF.

V and J are TRBV10-3 and TRBJ2-7, with a possible D match to TRBD1 (5 bases). The CDR3 is made up of 16 amino acids. The germline CDR1 and CDR2 sequences are ENHRY and SYGVKD. V was cut by 6 bases and J by 4 bases, with 22 bases left in between. As DNA, the CDR3 is TGTGCCATCAGCCCTACCCCCAGGGATATAACGTACGAGCAGTACTTC. This codes for CAISPTPRDITYEQYF.

This clonotype appeared a few times. The chain's CDR3 is CSAAPGGFKNIQYF. In nucleotides, the CDR3 is TGCAGTGCTGCCCCGGGGGGTTTCAAAAACATTCAGTACTTC. The J gene is TRBJ2-4, the V gene TRBV20-1, with 7 positions matching TRBD2. In germline, CDR1 is DFQATT, CDR2 SNEGSKA (reference sequence). J lost 3 bases, V lost 5 bases, and 7 bases had no gene match. The CDR3 has 14 amino acids.

The rearrangement joins TRBV15 to TRBJ1-4, with 9 bases lining up with TRBD1. Germline V gene data show CDR1 as LNHNV and CDR2 as YYDKDF (reference sequence). CDR3 length: 15 amino acids. V shed 1 base and J 8 bases; nucleotides not matched to a gene: 5. CDR3 amino acids: CATSRGGTGREKLFF. The DNA for the CDR3 is TGTGCCACCAGCAGAGGAGGGACAGGGCGGGAAAAACTGTTTTTT.

This clonotype was detected once. This chain joins TRBV7-9 and TRBJ2-7, with TRBD1 matching over 7 bases. This CDR3 has 15 amino acids. V lost 4 bases, J lost 3 bases, and 9 bases stayed unmatched. Germline lookup yields CDR1 SEHNR and CDR2 FQNEAQ (reference sequence). CDR3 sequence reads: CASSSGQVKGYEQYF. Written as DNA, the CDR3 is TGTGCCAGCAGCTCCGGACAGGTTAAAGGCTACGAGCAGTACTTC.

This clonotype has just a few counts. The chain recombines TRBV7-2 with TRBJ1-3, with 9 bases aligning to TRBD1. Germline CDR1 reads SGHTA; CDR2 reads FQGNSA. J gave up 4 bases and V 5 bases, and 6 bases lay outside the gene matches. This CDR3 has 15 amino acids. The CDR3 spells CASSRQGELGNTIYF. CDR3 bases: TGTGCCAGCAGCCGACAGGGGGAGTTGGGAAACACCATATATTTT.

This clonotype showed up just a few times. This sequence joins TRBV20-1 and TRBJ2-1, with D perhaps TRBD2 (6 bases). This CDR3 contains 12 residues. Per germline, CDR1 DFQATT and CDR2 SNEGSKA (reference sequence). Trimming took off 6 bases at V and 6 bases at J, with 12 bases between the two ends. CDR3 sequence (DNA): TGCAGTGCAAGGGGACTTGGCAATGAGCAGTTCTTC. Amino acids: CSARGLGNEQFF.

The CDR3 nucleotides read TGTGCCAGCAGCTTTACGGGGATGAACAATGAGCAGTTCTTC. Translating gives CASSFTGMNNEQFF. This sequence joins TRBV7-9 and TRBJ2-1, with D tentatively TRBD2 (5 bases). The CDR3 sequence is 14 residues long. Trimming shortened V by 3 bases and J by 5 bases, and 11 bases separated the two germline ends. Germline values: CDR1 SEHNR, CDR2 FQNEAQ (reference sequence).

This rearrangement joins TRBV6-6 to TRBJ2-3, with TRBD1 matching over 9 bases. Unmatched junction bases numbered 8, after V lost 6 bases and J lost 4 bases. The CDR3 length is 15 residues. Germline V gene sequence: CDR1 MNHNY, CDR2 SVGAGI (reference sequence). The CDR3, as DNA: TGTGCCAGCAGGAGGACAGGGGAGGGTTCAGATACGCAGTATTTT. Translated: CASRRTGEGSDTQYF.

The chain has TRBV10-3 and TRBJ1-1; D uncertain. The ends were cut back, 2 bases at V and 1 base at J, with 8 bases in the middle. Germline values: CDR1 ENHRY, CDR2 SYGVKD. The CDR3 runs to 14 residues. The CDR3: CAISEGRTNTEAFF. CDR3 nucleotide sequence: TGTGCCATCAGTGAGGGCCGGACGAACACTGAAGCTTTCTTT.

The V call is TRBV5-8, the J call TRBJ2-3; the match to TRBD1 covers 10 bases. Trimming cost V 3 bases and J 2 bases; bases outside gene matches: 9. The CDR3 length is 17 residues. Germline lookup yields CDR1 SGHTS and CDR2 YDEGEE. CDR3 region: CASSSGQGSSFTDTQYF. As DNA, the CDR3 is TGTGCCAGCAGCTCGGGACAGGGGTCTTCTTTCACAGATACGCAGTATTTT. The full variable domain, completed using reference TRBV5-8 and TRBJ2-3, is EAGVTQSPTHLIKTRGQQATLRCSPISGHTSVYWYQQALGLGLQFLLWYDEGEERNRGNFPPRFSGRQFPNYSSELNVNALELEDSALYLCASSSGQGSSFTDTQYFGPGTRLTVL.